This T cell receptor beta chain was captured in a study of T cells in Graves' hyperthyroidism and ophthalmopathy. Absence of ophthalmopathy progression within 18 months defined stable Graves' hyperthyroidism. Uncontrolled infections, other autoimmune diseases, pregnancy or lactation led to exclusion of patients. Source material for PBMCs was more than 7.5 ml fresh peripheral blood. Amplification of TCR beta CDR3 regions was performed using RNA transcripts as template. The TCR CDR3 was amplified in a first-round RT-PCR using the HTBI primer set. A single record per CDR3 protein comes from TCRdb applying MiXCR to the multiplex PCR reads. This repertoire shows fewer than 850,000 distinct CDR3 sequences, 17% found once; its top ten account for about a sixth. The table lists this clonotype with many counts. The sequence derives from a man aged 45-60 years with Graves' hyperthyroidism. The sequencing sample was made of blood.

The CDR3 DNA sequence: TGTGCCAGCAGTGCCGGGACAGGGTACGAGCAGTACTTC. This codes for CASSAGTGYEQYF. This chain links TRBV12-3 or TRBV12-4 with TRBJ2-7; 9 bases match TRBD1. V gave up 5 bases and J gave up 4 bases; unmatched junction bases: 3. CDR3 length: 13 amino acids.